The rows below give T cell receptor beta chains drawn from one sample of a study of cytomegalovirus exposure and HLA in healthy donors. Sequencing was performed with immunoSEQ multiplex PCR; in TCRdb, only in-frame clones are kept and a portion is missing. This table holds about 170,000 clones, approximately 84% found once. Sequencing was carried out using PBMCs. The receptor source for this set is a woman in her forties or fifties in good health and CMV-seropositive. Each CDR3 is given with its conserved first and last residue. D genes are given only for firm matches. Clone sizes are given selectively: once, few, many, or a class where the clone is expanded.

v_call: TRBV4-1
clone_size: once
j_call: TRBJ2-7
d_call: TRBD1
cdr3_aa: CASSQESGGPYEQYF
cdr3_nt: TGCGCCAGCAGCCAAGAATCAGGGGGCCCTTACGAGCAGTACTTC

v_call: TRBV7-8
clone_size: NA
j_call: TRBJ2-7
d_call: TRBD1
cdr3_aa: CASSRDRVYEQYF
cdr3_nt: TGTGCCAGCAGCCGGGACAGGGTCTACGAGCAGTACTTC

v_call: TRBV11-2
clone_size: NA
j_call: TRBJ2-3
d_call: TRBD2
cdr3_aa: CASSWTRTDTQYF
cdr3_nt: TGTGCCAGCAGCTGGACTAGGACAGATACGCAGTATTTT

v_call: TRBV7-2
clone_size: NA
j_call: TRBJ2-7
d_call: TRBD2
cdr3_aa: CASSWGLVSDEQYF
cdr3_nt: TGTGCCAGCAGCTGGGGACTAGTTTCAGACGAGCAGTACTTC

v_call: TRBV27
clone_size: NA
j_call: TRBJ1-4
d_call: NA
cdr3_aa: CASSEWGGLNEKLFF
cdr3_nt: TGTGCCAGCAGTGAATGGGGGGGGTTGAATGAAAAACTGTTTTTT

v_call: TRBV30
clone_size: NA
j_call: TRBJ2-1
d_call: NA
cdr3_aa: CAWSTSNEQFF
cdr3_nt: TGTGCCTGGAGTACTAGCAATGAGCAGTTCTTC

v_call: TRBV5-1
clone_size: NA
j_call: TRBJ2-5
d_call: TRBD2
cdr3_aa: CASTETSGRQETQYF
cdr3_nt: TGCGCCAGCACCGAGACTAGCGGGAGGCAAGAGACCCAGTACTTC

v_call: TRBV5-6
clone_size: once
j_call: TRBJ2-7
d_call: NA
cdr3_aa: CASSYTDEQYF
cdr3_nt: TGTGCCAGCAGCTACACAGACGAGCAGTACTTC

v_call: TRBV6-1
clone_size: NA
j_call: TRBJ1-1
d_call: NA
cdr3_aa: CASTGRGLMNTEAFF
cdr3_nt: TGTGCCAGCACCGGAAGAGGGCTCATGAACACTGAAGCTTTCTTT

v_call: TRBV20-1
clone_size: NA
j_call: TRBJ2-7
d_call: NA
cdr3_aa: CSGRESYEQYF
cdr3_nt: TGCAGTGGACGGGAGTCCTACGAGCAGTACTTC

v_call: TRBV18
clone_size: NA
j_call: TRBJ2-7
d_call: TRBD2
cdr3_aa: CASSTTSGKYEQYF
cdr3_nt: TGTGCCAGCTCGACGACTAGCGGGAAATACGAGCAGTACTTC

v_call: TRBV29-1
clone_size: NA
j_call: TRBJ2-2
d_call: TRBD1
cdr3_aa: CSVTTVDRGQNTGELFF
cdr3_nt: TGCAGCGTTACTACCGTTGACAGGGGCCAGAACACCGGGGAGCTGTTTTTT